This T cell receptor beta chain is drawn from a study of cytomegalovirus exposure and HLA in healthy donors. This clone was detected a few times. Its antigen remains unknown. The study ran its PCR with 60 Vbeta and 13 Jbeta primers. TCRdb's table, derived via immunoSEQ multiplex PCR, lists solely in-frame clones and lacks some. The sample contains roughly 120,000 clones, around 80% of which appear only once. V lost 1 base to trimming and J lost 2 bases; unmatched junction nucleotides: 4. The germline V gene encodes CDR1 SQVTM and CDR2 ANQGSEA. This CDR3 is built from 14 residues. Findings of the study overall: It was only CMV serostatus that was available as immune exposure information. Using a false discovery rate of 0.05, a later analysis showed that 16,000 or so TCR beta sequences were associated with HLA alleles.

Sequencing was carried out using PBMCs. The receptor's source is a young woman in good health and CMV-seropositive. V gene TRBV29-1 combines with J gene TRBJ2-7, with 8 bases that match TRBD2. CDR3 amino acids: CSVEGGGLAYEQYF. As DNA, the CDR3 is TGCAGCGTTGAAGGAGGGGGACTAGCCTACGAGCAGTACTTC.